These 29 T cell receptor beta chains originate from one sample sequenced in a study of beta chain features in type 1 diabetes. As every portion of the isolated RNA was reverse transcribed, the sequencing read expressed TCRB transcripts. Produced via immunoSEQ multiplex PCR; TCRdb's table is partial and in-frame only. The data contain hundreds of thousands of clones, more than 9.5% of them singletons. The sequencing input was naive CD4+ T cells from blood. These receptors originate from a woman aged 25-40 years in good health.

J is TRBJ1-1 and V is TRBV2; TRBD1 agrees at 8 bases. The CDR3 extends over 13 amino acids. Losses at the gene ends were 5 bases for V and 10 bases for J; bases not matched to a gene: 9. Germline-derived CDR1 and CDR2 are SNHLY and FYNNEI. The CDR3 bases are TGTGCCAGCAGTCCCCAGGGGGCCCTGAGAGCTTTCTTT. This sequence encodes CASSPQGALRAFF.

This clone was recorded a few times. The CDR3 nucleotides read TGTGCCAGCAGCAGACAGGGGGAAGATACGCAGTATTTT. Encoded protein: CASSRQGEDTQYF. The chain carries TRBV27 and TRBJ2-3, with TRBD1 matching over 9 bases. V lost 6 bases, J lost 5 bases, and 3 bases stayed unmatched. The V gene's germline CDR1 is MNHEY and CDR2 SMNVEV (reference sequence). This CDR3 has 13 residues.

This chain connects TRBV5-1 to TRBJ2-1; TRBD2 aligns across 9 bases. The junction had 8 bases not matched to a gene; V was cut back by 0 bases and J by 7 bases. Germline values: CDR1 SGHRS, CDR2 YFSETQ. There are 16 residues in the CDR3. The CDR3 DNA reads TGCGCCAGCAGCTTGGGGCTAGCGGGGTGGGGAAATGAGCAGTTCTTC. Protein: CASSLGLAGWGNEQFF.

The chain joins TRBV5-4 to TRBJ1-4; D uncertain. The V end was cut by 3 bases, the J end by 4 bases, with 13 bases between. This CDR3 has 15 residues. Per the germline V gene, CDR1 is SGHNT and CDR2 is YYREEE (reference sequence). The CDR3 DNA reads TGTGCCAGCAGCTATAGCGGGCAGGATAATGAAAAACTGTTTTTT. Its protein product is CASSYSGQDNEKLFF.

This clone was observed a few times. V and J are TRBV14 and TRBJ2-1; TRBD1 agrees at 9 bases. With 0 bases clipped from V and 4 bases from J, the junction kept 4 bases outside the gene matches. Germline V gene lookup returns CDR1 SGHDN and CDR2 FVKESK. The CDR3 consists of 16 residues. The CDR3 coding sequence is TGTGCCAGCAGCCAAGAGGGGACAGGGATGTACAATGAGCAGTTCTTC. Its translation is CASSQEGTGMYNEQFF.

The chain's CDR3 is CASSPLGGTYQETQYF. Written as DNA, the CDR3 is TGTGCCAGCAGCCCGCTGGGCGGGACCTACCAAGAGACCCAGTACTTC. The rearrangement joins TRBV9 to TRBJ2-5, with a possible D match to TRBD2 (6 bases). The germline gives CDR1 SGDLS, CDR2 YYNGEE. Trimming removed 4 bases from V and 0 bases from J, with 16 bases in between. The length of the CDR3 is 16 residues.

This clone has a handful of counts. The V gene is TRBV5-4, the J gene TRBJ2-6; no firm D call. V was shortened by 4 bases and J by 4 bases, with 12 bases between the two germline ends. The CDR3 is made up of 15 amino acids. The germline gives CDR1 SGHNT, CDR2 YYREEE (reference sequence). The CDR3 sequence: CASSLEPPGANVLTF. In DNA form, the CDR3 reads TGTGCCAGCAGCCTAGAACCCCCCGGGGCCAACGTCCTGACTTTC.

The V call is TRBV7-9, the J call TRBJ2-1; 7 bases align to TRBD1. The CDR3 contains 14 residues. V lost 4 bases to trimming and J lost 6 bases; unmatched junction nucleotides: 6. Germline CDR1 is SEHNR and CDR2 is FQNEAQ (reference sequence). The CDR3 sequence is CASSSPTGINEQFF. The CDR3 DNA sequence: TGTGCCAGCAGCTCTCCGACAGGGATCAATGAGCAGTTCTTC.

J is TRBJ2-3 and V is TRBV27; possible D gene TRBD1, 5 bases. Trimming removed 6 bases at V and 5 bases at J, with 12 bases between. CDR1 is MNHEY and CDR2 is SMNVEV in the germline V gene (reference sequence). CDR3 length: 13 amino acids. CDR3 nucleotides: TGTGCCAGCAGCAAGTCCAGGGTAGATACGCAGTATTTT. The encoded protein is CASSKSRVDTQYF.

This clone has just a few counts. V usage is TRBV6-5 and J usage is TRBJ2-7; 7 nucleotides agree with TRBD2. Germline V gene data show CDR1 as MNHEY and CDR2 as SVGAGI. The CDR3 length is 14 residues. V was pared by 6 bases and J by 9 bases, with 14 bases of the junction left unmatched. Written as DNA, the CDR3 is TGTGCCAGCAGCCTCGGACTAGAGTACGGTCGGCAGTACTTC. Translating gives CASSLGLEYGRQYF.

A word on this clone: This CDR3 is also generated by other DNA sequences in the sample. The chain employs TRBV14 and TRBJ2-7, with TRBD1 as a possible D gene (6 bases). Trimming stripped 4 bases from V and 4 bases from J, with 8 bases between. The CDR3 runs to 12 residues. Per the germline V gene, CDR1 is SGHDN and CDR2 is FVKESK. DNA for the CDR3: TGTGCCAGCAGCCTCCAGGGGTACGAGCAGTACTTC. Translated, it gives CASSLQGYEQYF.

The CDR3 DNA reads TGCAGCGTTGAAGAAAGTTGGTACCAGACAGGAGCGGAGACCCAGTACTTC. It translates to CSVEESWYQTGAETQYF. This chain joins TRBV29-1 and TRBJ2-5; maybe TRBD1 (6 bases). Germline V CDR1 and CDR2: SQVTM, ANQGSEA. Deletions cut 0 bases from V and 5 bases from J, with 22 bases between. The CDR3 runs to 17 residues.

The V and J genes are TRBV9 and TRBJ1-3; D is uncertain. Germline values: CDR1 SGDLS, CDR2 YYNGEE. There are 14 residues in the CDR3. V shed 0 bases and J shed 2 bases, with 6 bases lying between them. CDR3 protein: CASSVGAAGNTIYF. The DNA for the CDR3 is TGTGCCAGCAGCGTAGGGGCAGCTGGAAACACCATATATTTT.

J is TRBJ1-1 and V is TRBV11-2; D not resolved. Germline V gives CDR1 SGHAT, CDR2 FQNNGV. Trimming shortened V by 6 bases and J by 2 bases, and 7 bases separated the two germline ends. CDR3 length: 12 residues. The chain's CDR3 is CASRTLNTEAFF. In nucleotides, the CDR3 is TGTGCCAGCAGAACTTTAAACACTGAAGCTTTCTTT.

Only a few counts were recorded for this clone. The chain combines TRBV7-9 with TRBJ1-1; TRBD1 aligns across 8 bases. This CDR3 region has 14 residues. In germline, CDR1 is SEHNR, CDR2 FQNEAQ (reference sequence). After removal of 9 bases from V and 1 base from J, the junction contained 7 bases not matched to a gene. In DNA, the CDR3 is TGTGCCAGTTCCGTAGGACAGGGGAACACTGAAGCTTTCTTT. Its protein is CASSVGQGNTEAFF.

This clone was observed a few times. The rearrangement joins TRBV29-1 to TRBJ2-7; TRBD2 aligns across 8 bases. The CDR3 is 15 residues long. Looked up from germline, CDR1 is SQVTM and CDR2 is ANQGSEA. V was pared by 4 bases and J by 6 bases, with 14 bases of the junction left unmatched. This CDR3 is CSVGLGVSGSGEQYF. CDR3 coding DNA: TGCAGCGTTGGACTGGGGGTAAGCGGGAGCGGCGAGCAGTACTTC.

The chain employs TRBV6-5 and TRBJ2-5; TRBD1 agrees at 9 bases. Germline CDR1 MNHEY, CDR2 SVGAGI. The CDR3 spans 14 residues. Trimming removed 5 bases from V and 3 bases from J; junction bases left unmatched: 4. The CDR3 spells CASSVTGGEETQYF. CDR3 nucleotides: TGTGCCAGCAGTGTTACAGGGGGCGAAGAGACCCAGTACTTC.

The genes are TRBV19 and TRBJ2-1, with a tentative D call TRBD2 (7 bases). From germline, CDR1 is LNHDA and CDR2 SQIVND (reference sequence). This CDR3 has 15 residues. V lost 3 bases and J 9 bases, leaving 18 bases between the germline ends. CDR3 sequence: CASSILGGRAPEQFF. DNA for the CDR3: TGTGCCAGTAGTATTTTAGGGGGGAGGGCCCCTGAGCAGTTCTTC.

The CDR3 bases are TGTGCCAGCAGTGGGCTAGCGGGAGCTTCCTACGAGCAGTACTTC. Its translation: CASSGLAGASYEQYF. The gene calls are TRBV28 and TRBJ2-7; 10 positions agree with TRBD2. Germline lookup yields CDR1 MDHEN and CDR2 SYDVKM. J was trimmed by 1 base and V by 5 bases; bases with no gene match: 5. This CDR3 region has 15 residues.

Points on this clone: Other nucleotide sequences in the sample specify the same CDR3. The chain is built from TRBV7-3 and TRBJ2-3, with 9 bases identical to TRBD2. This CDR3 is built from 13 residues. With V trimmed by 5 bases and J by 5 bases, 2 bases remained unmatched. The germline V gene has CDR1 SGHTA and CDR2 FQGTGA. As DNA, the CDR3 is TGTGCCAGCAGCCCGACTAGCGGAGATACGCAGTATTTT. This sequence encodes CASSPTSGDTQYF.

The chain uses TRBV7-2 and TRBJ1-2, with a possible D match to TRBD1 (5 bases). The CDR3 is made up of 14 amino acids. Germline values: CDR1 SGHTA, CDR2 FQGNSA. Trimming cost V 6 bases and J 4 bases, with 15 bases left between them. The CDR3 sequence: CASSPTGGGYGYTF. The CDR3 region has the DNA TGTGCCAGCAGTCCTACCGGGGGGGGCTATGGCTACACCTTC.

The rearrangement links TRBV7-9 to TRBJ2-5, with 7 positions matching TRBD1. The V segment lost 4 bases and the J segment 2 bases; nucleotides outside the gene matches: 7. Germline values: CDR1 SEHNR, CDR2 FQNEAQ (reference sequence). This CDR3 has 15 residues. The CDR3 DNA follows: TGTGCCAGCAGCTCCGGGACAGCTTCACAAGAGACCCAGTACTTC. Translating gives CASSSGTASQETQYF.

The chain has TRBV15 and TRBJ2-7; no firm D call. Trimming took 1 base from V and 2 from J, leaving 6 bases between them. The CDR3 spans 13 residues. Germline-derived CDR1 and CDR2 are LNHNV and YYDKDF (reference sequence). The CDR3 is CATSRGSTYEQYF. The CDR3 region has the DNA TGTGCCACCAGCAGAGGCAGTACCTACGAGCAGTACTTC.

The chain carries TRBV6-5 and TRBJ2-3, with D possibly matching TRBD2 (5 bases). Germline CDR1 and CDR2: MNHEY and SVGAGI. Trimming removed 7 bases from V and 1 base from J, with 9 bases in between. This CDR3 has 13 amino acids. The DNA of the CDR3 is TGTGCCAGCACCCTTAGCGGCACAGATACGCAGTATTTT. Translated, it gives CASTLSGTDTQYF.

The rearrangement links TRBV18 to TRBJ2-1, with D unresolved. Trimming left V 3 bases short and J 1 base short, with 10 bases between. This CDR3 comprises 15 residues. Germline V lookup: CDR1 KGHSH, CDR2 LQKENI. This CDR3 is CASSPPSGSYNEQFF. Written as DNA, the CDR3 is TGTGCCAGCTCACCCCCTAGTGGGTCCTACAATGAGCAGTTCTTC. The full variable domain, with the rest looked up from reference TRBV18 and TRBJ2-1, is NAGVMQNPRHLVRRRGQEARLRCSPMKGHSHVYWYRQLPEEGLKFMVYLQKENIIDESGMPKERFSAEFPKEGPSILRIQQVVRGDSAAYFCASSPPSGSYNEQFFGPGTRLTVL.

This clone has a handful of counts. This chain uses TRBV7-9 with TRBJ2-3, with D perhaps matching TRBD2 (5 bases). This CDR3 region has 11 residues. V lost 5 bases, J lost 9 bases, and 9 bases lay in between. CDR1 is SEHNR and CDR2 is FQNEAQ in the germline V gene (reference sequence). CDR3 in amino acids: CASSPRGTQYF. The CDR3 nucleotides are TGTGCCAGCAGCCCCCGGGGAACGCAGTATTTT.

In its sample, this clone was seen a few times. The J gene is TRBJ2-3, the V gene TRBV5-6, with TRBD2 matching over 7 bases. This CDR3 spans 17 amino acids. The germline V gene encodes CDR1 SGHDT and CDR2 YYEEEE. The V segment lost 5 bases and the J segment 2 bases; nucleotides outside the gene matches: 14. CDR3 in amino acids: CASSSPTSREPTDTQYF. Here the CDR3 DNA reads TGTGCCAGCAGTTCCCCCACTTCGCGGGAGCCCACAGATACGCAGTATTTT.

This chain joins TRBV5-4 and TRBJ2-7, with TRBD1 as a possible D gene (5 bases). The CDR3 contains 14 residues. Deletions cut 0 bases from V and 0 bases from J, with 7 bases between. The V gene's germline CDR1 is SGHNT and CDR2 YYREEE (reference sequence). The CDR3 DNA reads TGTGCCAGCAGCTTGGGACAGCCCTCCTACGAGCAGTACTTC. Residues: CASSLGQPSYEQYF.

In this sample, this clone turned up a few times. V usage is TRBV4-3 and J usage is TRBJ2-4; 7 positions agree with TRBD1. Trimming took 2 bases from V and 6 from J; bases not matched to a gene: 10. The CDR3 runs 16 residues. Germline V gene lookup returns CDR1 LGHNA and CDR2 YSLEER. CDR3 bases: TGCGCCAGCAGCCAACAAACGACAGGGACGGGAAACATTCAGTACTTC. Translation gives CASSQQTTGTGNIQYF.